This T cell receptor beta chain stems from a study of T-cell memory formation after mild COVID-19. Germline CDR1 SGHAT, CDR2 FQDESV (reference sequence). Trimming shortened V by 5 bases and J by 0 bases, and 14 bases separated the two germline ends. The CDR3 sequence is 16 residues long. TCRdb re-analysed the 5' RACE reads in MiXCR, keeping a single row per CDR3 protein. The sample includes about 390,000 distinct CDR3 sequences, roughly 15% of them seen just once. This clonotype was found once. Antigen: not known. Study observations and caveats: Pre-infection memory harbored some responding clones, suggesting cross-reactive memory joined. Most CD4+ clones that shrank were in CM and EM, while CD8+ ones turned up in EMRA.

Material for sequencing was PBMCs or a T cell subset sorted from them (not recorded which). The origin of this receptor is a man aged 18 to 29 who had mild COVID-19 (a few samples of this study predate the infection). Cell type and time point are not known. V gene TRBV11-1 combines with J gene TRBJ2-1, with D possibly being TRBD2 (5 bases). CDR3 protein: CASSMLSGSSYNEQFF. CDR3 in DNA: TGTGCCAGCAGCATGCTCTCGGGGAGCTCCTACAATGAGCAGTTCTTC.